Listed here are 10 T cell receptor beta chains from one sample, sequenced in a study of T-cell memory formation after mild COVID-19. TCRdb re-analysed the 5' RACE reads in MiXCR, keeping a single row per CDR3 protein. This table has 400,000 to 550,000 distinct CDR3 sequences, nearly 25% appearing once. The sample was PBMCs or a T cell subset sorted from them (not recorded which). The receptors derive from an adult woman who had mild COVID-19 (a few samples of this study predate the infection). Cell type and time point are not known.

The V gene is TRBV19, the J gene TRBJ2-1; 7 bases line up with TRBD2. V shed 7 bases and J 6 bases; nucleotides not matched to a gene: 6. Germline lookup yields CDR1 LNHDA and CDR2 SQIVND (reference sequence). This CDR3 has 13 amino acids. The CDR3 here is CASTGTGGNEQFF. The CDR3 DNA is TGTGCCAGTACCGGGACGGGGGGCAATGAGCAGTTCTTC.

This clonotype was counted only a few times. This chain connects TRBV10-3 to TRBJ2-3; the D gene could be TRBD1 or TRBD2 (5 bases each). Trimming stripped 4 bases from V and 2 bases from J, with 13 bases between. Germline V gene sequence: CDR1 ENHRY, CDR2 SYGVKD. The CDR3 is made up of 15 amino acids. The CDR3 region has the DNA TGTGCCATCAGTGGGGGACCCCGGAACACAGATACGCAGTATTTT. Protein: CAISGGPRNTDTQYF.

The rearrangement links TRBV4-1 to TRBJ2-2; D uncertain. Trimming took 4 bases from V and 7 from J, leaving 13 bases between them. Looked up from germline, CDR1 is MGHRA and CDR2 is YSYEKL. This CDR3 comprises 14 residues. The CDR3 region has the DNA TGCGCCAGCAGCCTAGGTGGCGCGGTCGGGGAGCTGTTTTTT. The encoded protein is CASSLGGAVGELFF.

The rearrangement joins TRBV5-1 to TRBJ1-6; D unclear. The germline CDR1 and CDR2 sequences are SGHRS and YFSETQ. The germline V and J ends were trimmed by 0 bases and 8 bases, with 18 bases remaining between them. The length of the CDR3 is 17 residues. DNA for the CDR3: TGCGCCAGCAGCTTGGGGGCCACCCCCCCGCGCGATTCACCCCTCCACTTT. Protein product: CASSLGATPPRDSPLHF.

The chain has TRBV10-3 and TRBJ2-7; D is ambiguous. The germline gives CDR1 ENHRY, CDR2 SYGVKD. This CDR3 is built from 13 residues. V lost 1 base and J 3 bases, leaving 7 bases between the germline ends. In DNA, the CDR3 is TGTGCCATCAGTGAGTTCGGCGGCTACGAGCAGTACTTC. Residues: CAISEFGGYEQYF.

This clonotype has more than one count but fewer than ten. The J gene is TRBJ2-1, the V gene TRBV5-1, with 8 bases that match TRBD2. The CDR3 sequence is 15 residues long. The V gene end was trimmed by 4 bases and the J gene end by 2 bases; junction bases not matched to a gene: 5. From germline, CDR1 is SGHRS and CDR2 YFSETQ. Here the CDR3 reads CASSPTSVTYNEQFF. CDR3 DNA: TGCGCCAGCAGCCCGACTAGCGTAACCTACAATGAGCAGTTCTTC. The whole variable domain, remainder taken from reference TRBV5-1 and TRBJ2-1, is KAGVTQTPRYLIKTRGQQVTLSCSPISGHRSVSWYQQTPGQGLQFLFEYFSETQRNKGNFPGRFSGRQFSNSRSEMNVSTLELGDSALYLCASSPTSVTYNEQFFGPGTRLTVL.

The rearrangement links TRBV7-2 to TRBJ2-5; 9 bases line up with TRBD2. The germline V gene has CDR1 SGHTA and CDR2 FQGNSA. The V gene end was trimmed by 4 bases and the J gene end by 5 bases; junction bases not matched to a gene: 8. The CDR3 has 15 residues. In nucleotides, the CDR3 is TGTGCCAGCAGCTCAGGCGGGGGGGCCCGGGAGACCCAGTACTTC. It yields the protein CASSSGGGARETQYF.

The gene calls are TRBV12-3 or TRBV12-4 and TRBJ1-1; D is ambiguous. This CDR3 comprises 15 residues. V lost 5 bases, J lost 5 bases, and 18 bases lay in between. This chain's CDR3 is CASSRIGGRLTEAFF. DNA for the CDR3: TGTGCCAGCAGTCGTATCGGAGGGAGGTTAACTGAAGCTTTCTTT.

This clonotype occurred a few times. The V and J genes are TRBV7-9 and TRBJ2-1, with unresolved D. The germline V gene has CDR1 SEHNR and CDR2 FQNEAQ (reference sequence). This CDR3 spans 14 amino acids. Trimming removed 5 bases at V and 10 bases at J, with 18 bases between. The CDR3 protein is CASSPSAVVYEQFF. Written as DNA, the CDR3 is TGTGCCAGCAGCCCCTCGGCAGTCGTCTACGAGCAGTTCTTC.

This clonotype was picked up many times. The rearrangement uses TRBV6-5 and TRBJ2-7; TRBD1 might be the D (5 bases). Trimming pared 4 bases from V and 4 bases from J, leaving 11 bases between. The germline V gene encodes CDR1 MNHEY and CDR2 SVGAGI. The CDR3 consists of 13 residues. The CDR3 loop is CASSFLQGYEQYF. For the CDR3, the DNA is TGTGCCAGCAGTTTCCTTCAGGGTTACGAGCAGTACTTC.